Shown below are 2 T cell receptor beta chains from a single sample sequenced in a study of CD8+ T cells in alopecia areata. It was cDNA, reverse transcribed from extracted RNA, that served as the sequencing template. TCRdb keeps only in-frame clones here, not all; method: immunoSEQ multiplex PCR. This table holds about 170,000 clones, less than 75% found once. The sequencing used CD8+ T cells sorted from blood, collected at week 0. These TCRs come from a human donor with alopecia areata.

About this clone: The conserved final phenylalanine or tryptophan is absent from the CDR3, which likely points to a read error. The limits of the CDR3 on the DNA are not certain, so only TCRdb's listed CDR3 is given. This sequence joins TRBV29-1 and TRBJ2-7. The CDR3 contains 11 residues when both ends are counted. Germline-derived CDR1 and CDR2 are SQVTM and ANQGSEA. Here the CDR3 reads CSVEDRAGLII.

The chain recombines TRBV30 with TRBJ1-2; 8 bases line up with TRBD1. V dropped 5 bases and J dropped 6; count of bases not matched to a gene: 5. Germline lookup yields CDR1 GTSNPN and CDR2 SVGIG (reference sequence). The CDR3 extends over 12 amino acids. CDR3 sequence: CAWVGQGDGYTF. The CDR3 coding sequence is TGTGCCTGGGTTGGACAGGGTGATGGCTACACCTTC.